The subject of this entry is one T cell receptor (beta chain). Its specificity is unknown. This entry belongs to a study of T cells after yellow fever vaccination. Study context: Low-cell-number fractions underwent preparation using SMART-Seq v4 Ultra Low Input.

Findings and caveats of the study: Overlap between CD4 and CD8 compartments was detected for a small share of clonotypes.

Germline CDR1 is SQVTM and CDR2 is ANQGSEA. The ends were cut back, 7 bases at V and 9 bases at J, with 12 bases in the middle. This CDR3 spans 10 amino acids. TCR cDNA, made by 5'RACE template switching, carried an added universal primer site and UMIs. TCRdb called the 5' RACE reads again in MiXCR, with one record for every CDR3 protein. The table includes some 390,000 distinct CDR3 sequences, 15% to 20% detected once. The TCR comes from a man between 18 and 29 years old who received the YFV17D yellow fever vaccine. The sample was PBMCs, taken before the yellow fever booster vaccination. This chain joins TRBV29-1 and TRBJ1-1; D remains ambiguous. The CDR3 loop reads CSDNSGKAFF. CDR3 nucleotides: TGCAGCGACAACAGTGGAAAAGCTTTCTTT.